Listed here is a single T cell receptor beta chain. What it binds is not known. This specimen comes from a study of blood T cells in healthy people across ages. Germline V gene sequence: CDR1 MDHEN, CDR2 SYDVKM. V was shortened by 6 bases and J by 5 bases, with 18 bases between the two germline ends. The CDR3 length is 15 residues. Each donor had 8.5 to 10 milliliters of peripheral blood drawn. Findings of the study overall: A roughly linear age-dependent decrease characterized TCR beta diversity per million T cells.

Sample-barcoded 5' priming and a J-beta primer mix drove a second PCR of 7 to 11 cycles. CDR3-containing paired-end reads numbering at least 2.5 million came from each sample. MiXCR was run by TCRdb on the 5' RACE reads, yielding one entry per CDR3 protein. The sample lists some 320,000 distinct CDR3 sequences; roughly a quarter were seen once. The genes are TRBV28 and TRBJ2-3; no clear D gene. This sequence originates from a woman aged 70 to 79 in good health. The specimen sequenced was blood. In nucleotides, the CDR3 is TGTGCCAGCAGCCCGTGGGGAACTTTGGGAGATACGCAGTATTTT. This gives the protein CASSPWGTLGDTQYF.